Sequencing of this T cell receptor beta chain was carried out in a study of control samples from healthy donors and cancer patients. Germline trimming cut 8 bases from V and 0 bases from J; bases unmatched to any gene: 6. Germline CDR1 ENHRY, CDR2 SYGVKD. There are 16 residues in the CDR3. Assay used: immunoSEQ multiplex PCR; TCRdb lists only in-frame clones, some missing. The sample has 100,000 to 150,000 clones; approximately 92% are singletons. This receptor was identified in a man aged 40-50 years in good health. Sample: blood. This chain joins TRBV10-3 and TRBJ2-5; 13 bases map to TRBD2. CDR3 sequence (DNA): TGTGCCATCTTCCCGACTAGCGGGGGGAACCAAGAGACCCAGTACTTC. It specifies CAIFPTSGGNQETQYF.